The 10 T cell receptor beta chains below come from one sample, sequenced in a study of cytomegalovirus exposure and HLA in healthy donors. Both 60 Vbeta primers and 13 Jbeta primers went into the PCR. TCRdb's table, derived via immunoSEQ multiplex PCR, lists solely in-frame clones and lacks some. The data contain some 170,000 clones, around 83% of them singletons. Sample: PBMCs. The receptors come from a man between 45 and 60 years old in good health and CMV-seropositive.

The V call is TRBV4-1, the J call TRBJ1-1; 7 nucleotides line up with TRBD1. The CDR3 has 15 residues. V gave up 1 base and J gave up 2 bases; unmatched junction bases: 4. The germline V gene encodes CDR1 MGHRA and CDR2 YSYEKL. CDR3 protein: CASSQVQGGNTEAFF. The CDR3 region has the DNA TGCGCCAGCAGCCAAGTCCAGGGGGGTAACACTGAAGCTTTCTTT.

The rearrangement uses TRBV7-8 and TRBJ2-5, with 7 bases that match TRBD1. V lost 2 bases and J lost 1; bases outside the gene matches: 4. The germline CDR1 and CDR2 sequences are SGHVS and FQNEAQ. This CDR3 contains 15 residues. CDR3 region: CASSLSAGGQETQYF. The CDR3 region has the DNA TGTGCCAGCAGCTTATCGGCAGGGGGCCAAGAGACCCAGTACTTC.

J is TRBJ1-1 and V is TRBV6-5; 7 bases are shared with TRBD1. This CDR3 comprises 14 residues. After removal of 5 bases from V and 4 bases from J, the junction contained 7 bases not matched to a gene. Germline V gene sequence: CDR1 MNHEY, CDR2 SVGAGI. CDR3 residues: CASSALTGVTEAFF. The CDR3 DNA sequence: TGTGCCAGCAGTGCGTTAACAGGGGTCACTGAAGCTTTCTTT.

The chain links TRBV5-1 to TRBJ2-1; a possible D gene is TRBD1 (5 bases). Trimming took 3 bases from V and 8 from J, leaving 6 bases between them. The CDR3 consists of 11 residues. Looked up from germline, CDR1 is SGHRS and CDR2 is YFSETQ. Here the CDR3 DNA reads TGCGCCAGCAGCTGGGGCGATGAGCAGTTCTTC. Amino acids: CASSWGDEQFF.

The chain carries TRBV10-3 and TRBJ1-5; TRBD1 aligns across 9 bases. Germline values: CDR1 ENHRY, CDR2 SYGVKD. V dropped 5 bases and J dropped 6; count of bases not matched to a gene: 5. The length of the CDR3 is 14 residues. The CDR3 DNA reads as TGTGCCATCAGTCCACAGGGGGCAGGTCAGCCCCAGCATTTT. It encodes CAISPQGAGQPQHF.

The rearrangement joins TRBV5-6 to TRBJ2-7, with a tentative D call TRBD2 (5 bases). This CDR3 spans 13 amino acids. With 2 bases removed from V and 6 bases from J, the gap between germline ends came to 12 bases. Germline CDR1 is SGHDT and CDR2 is YYEEEE. DNA of the CDR3: TGTGCCAGCAGCTTTTCGTCTAGCTCCGAGCAGTACTTC. As protein: CASSFSSSSEQYF.

The J gene is TRBJ1-1, the V gene TRBV2; D remains unclear. Germline CDR1 reads SNHLY; CDR2 reads FYNNEI. The V end was cut by 6 bases, the J end by 2 bases, with 7 bases between. This CDR3 has 12 residues. The CDR3 coding sequence is TGTGCCAGCAGACTGATAAACACTGAAGCTTTCTTT. This encodes CASRLINTEAFF.

The chain links TRBV2 to TRBJ1-4, with D maybe TRBD1 (5 bases). Germline V gene lookup returns CDR1 SNHLY and CDR2 FYNNEI. The CDR3 runs to 15 residues. V lost 6 bases and J lost 3, with 14 bases in between. The DNA of the CDR3 is TGTGCCAGCAGCCTACAGGCGACCTCTAATGAAAAACTGTTTTTT. It specifies CASSLQATSNEKLFF.

The chain couples TRBV7-2 to TRBJ2-1; 7 bases are a match to TRBD1. This CDR3 comprises 15 residues. CDR1 is SGHTA, CDR2 FQGNSA, per germline. The V segment lost 5 bases and the J segment 1 base; nucleotides outside the gene matches: 5. This CDR3 is CASSQRQGSYNEQFF. The CDR3 coding sequence is TGTGCCAGCAGCCAACGACAGGGTTCCTACAATGAGCAGTTCTTC.

The genes are TRBV27 and TRBJ2-7; 10 bases fit TRBD2. Germline values: CDR1 MNHEY, CDR2 SMNVEV (reference sequence). The CDR3 runs 14 residues. The trim removed 2 bases at V and 7 bases at J, leaving 5 bases unmatched. CDR3 amino acids: CASSLVAGGGEQYF. Written as DNA, the CDR3 is TGTGCCAGCAGTTTAGTAGCGGGGGGCGGGGAGCAGTACTTC.